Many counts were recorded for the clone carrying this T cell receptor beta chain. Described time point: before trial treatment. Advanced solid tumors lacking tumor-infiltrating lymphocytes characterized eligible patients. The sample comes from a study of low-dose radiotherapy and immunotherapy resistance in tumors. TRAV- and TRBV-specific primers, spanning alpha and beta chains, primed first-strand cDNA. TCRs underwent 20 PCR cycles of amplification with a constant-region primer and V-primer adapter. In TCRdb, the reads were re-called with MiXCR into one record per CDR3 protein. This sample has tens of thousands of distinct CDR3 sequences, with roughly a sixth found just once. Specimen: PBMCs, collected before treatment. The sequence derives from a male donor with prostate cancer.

The CDR3 is CASSQPGILEQYF. Written as DNA, the CDR3 is TGCGCCAGCAGCCAACCAGGGATTCTCGAGCAGTACTTC. The rearrangement uses TRBV4-1 and TRBJ2-7; TRBD1 might be the D (5 bases). The germline CDR1 and CDR2 sequences are MGHRA and YSYEKL. V dropped 2 bases and J dropped 6 bases, with 11 bases sitting between them. CDR3 size: 13 residues.